The rows below give T cell receptor beta chains drawn from one sample of a study of blood T cell repertoires in COVID-19. TCRdb's table, derived via immunoSEQ multiplex PCR, lists solely in-frame clones and lacks some. There are approximately 100,000 clones in the sample; roughly 82% occur only once, and 4% to 5.5% lies in the top ten. The specimen sequenced was peripheral blood. The receptors come from a man between 60 and 75 years old with acute or convalescent COVID-19. Both conserved end residues are part of each CDR3. The D gene is left open where the match is weak. The listing skips clone size in some rows; elsewhere it reads once, few, many or a size class.

-,TRBD1,TRBJ2-5,TRBV7-9,TGTGCCAGCAGCCCTCCAGACAGGGTACAAGAGACCCAGTACTTC,CASSPPDRVQETQYF
once,TRBD2,TRBJ2-1,TRBV9,TGTGCCAGCAGCGTTCATAGCGGGATCTCCTACAATGAGCAGTTCTTC,CASSVHSGISYNEQFF
-,-,TRBJ2-2,TRBV19,TGTGCCAGTAGTAATCCAGGGGAACGCACCGGGGAGCTGTTTTTT,CASSNPGERTGELFF
-,-,TRBJ1-1,TRBV15,TGTGCCACCAGCAGAACCACAGTGAACACTGAAGCTTTCTTT,CATSRTTVNTEAFF
-,TRBD2,TRBJ2-5,TRBV27,TGTGCCAGCAGTCCCCCCGGGACTAGACGAGAGACCCAGTACTTC,CASSPPGTRRETQYF
-,-,TRBJ2-1,TRBV12-5,TGTGCTAGTGGTTTGGGGACGGGGTCCTACAATGAGCAGTTCTTC,CASGLGTGSYNEQFF
-,-,TRBJ1-4,TRBV19,TGTGCCAGTAGTCCGTCAGGAAAAACTAATGAAAAACTGTTTTTT,CASSPSGKTNEKLFF
-,-,TRBJ2-1,TRBV6-5,TGTGCCAGCAGTTACCGGCAGGGGATTCGGTACAATGAGCAGTTCTTC,CASSYRQGIRYNEQFF
-,-,TRBJ2-5,TRBV5-1,TGCGCCAGCAGCTTGGGCAGGGACCAAGAGACCCAGTACTTC,CASSLGRDQETQYF
-,-,TRBJ2-7,TRBV11-2,TGTGCCAGCAGCTTAGGCAGGGTCAACGAGCAGTACTTC,CASSLGRVNEQYF
-,-,TRBJ1-2,TRBV19,TGTGCCAGTAGTAGGCAGGGCGATGGCTACACCTTC,CASSRQGDGYTF
-,TRBD1,TRBJ1-2,TRBV28,TGTGCCAGCAGCTCCCGAGGGACAGGCCCCGGGGATGGCTACACCTTC,CASSSRGTGPGDGYTF
once,TRBD2,TRBJ2-1,TRBV5-1,TGCGCCAGCAGCTTGTCACTAGCGGGGTCCGCTTTTGAGCAGTTCTTC,CASSLSLAGSAFEQFF
-,TRBD1,TRBJ1-3,TRBV5-1,TGCGCCAGCAGCTTGGAGGGGCAGGGGGCTGGAAACACCATATATTTT,CASSLEGQGAGNTIYF
-,-,TRBJ1-6,TRBV10-3,TGTGCCAGCCAGGCGGGGAGCTCCTATAATTCACCCCTCCACTTT,CASQAGSSYNSPLHF
-,-,TRBJ2-7,TRBV13,TGTGCCAGCAGCACGACCAGGGGAAGTTACGAGCAGTACTTC,CASSTTRGSYEQYF
-,TRBD2,TRBJ2-1,TRBV4-1,TGCGCCAGCAGTGGACTAGCGGTAAGCTCCTACAATGAGCAGTTCTTC,CASSGLAVSSYNEQFF
-,-,TRBJ1-6,TRBV6-5,TGTGCCAGCCACAGGGACCGGAGCGGTAATTCACCCCTCCACTTT,CASHRDRSGNSPLHF
-,-,TRBJ1-2,TRBV6-1,TGTGCCAGCAGTGAAGCGGGGGGACCCTATGGCTACACCTTC,CASSEAGGPYGYTF
-,TRBD2,TRBJ2-1,TRBV11-2,TGTGCCAGCAGCTTACGACTAGCGGGAGTGGCCTACAATGAGCAGTTCTTC,CASSLRLAGVAYNEQFF
-,TRBD1,TRBJ2-7,TRBV3-1/TRBV3-2,TGTGCCAGCAGCCCGGACAGGGGAGGAAACGAGCAGTACTTC,CASSPDRGGNEQYF
-,-,TRBJ1-1,TRBV7-3,TGTGCCAGCAGCTTATCGTCAATCTGGCCAGGGCTTGTTCCGAACACTGAAGCTTTCTTT,CASSLSSIWPGLVPNTEAFF
-,TRBD1,TRBJ1-2,TRBV10-1,TGCGCCAGCAGTGAGACGGGACAGCGGAACTATGGCTACACCTTC,CASSETGQRNYGYTF
-,TRBD2,TRBJ2-5,TRBV2,TGTGCCAGCAGCCACGACGCGGGGGGCCAAGAGACCCAGTACTTC,CASSHDAGGQETQYF
-,TRBD1,TRBJ1-6,TRBV7-8,TGTGCCAGCAGCTTTGGACAGGATAATTCACCCCTCCACTTT,CASSFGQDNSPLHF
-,TRBD1,TRBJ2-2,TRBV11-3,TGTGCCAGCAGCTTAGGGGACAGGGGGAACACCGGGGAGCTGTTTTTT,CASSLGDRGNTGELFF
once,TRBD2,TRBJ2-1,TRBV10-3,TGTGCCATCACCGGACTAGCGGGTGGTGAGCAGTTCTTC,CAITGLAGGEQFF
-,TRBD1,TRBJ1-5,TRBV24-1,TGTGCCACCAGTGACCACGGACAGGGCGCCCGTTTTCAGCCCCAGCATTTT,CATSDHGQGARFQPQHF
-,TRBD1,TRBJ2-2,TRBV5-1,TGCGCCAGCAGCGAAACAGGGGGCGTCGCCGGGGAGCTGTTTTTT,CASSETGGVAGELFF
-,-,TRBJ1-2,TRBV6-1,TGTGCCAGCAGTGAAGGGGCAGGGCCCAACTATGGCTACACCTTC,CASSEGAGPNYGYTF
-,-,TRBJ1-5,TRBV30,TGTGCCCTAGGCCCAGGGAGCAATCAGCCCCAGCATTTT,CALGPGSNQPQHF
-,-,TRBJ1-2,TRBV3-1/TRBV3-2,TGTGCCAGCAGCCGTAGCAACGTTGGCTATGGCTACACCTTC,CASSRSNVGYGYTF
-,-,TRBJ2-7,TRBV7-2,TGTGCCAGCAGCTTAAGGGGCCCCAATACTCACGAGCAGTACTTC,CASSLRGPNTHEQYF
once,TRBD2,TRBJ2-3,TRBV6-5,TGTGCCAGCAGTTCAAGCGGGGGAATCACAGATACGCAGTATTTT,CASSSSGGITDTQYF
-,-,TRBJ2-1,TRBV7-2,TGTGCCAGCAGCCGGGCGGGATTGCCCTACAATGAGCAGTTCTTC,CASSRAGLPYNEQFF
-,-,TRBJ1-1,TRBV2,TGTGCCAGCAGTGAAAGCGGGGAAACTGAAGCTTTCTTT,CASSESGETEAFF
-,TRBD2,TRBJ2-3,TRBV10-3,TGTGCCATCAGTGAGTCGCGCCTAGCGGGGGCCCCAGATACGCAGTATTTT,CAISESRLAGAPDTQYF
-,TRBD1,TRBJ1-2,TRBV28,TGTGCCAGCAGTCCGGGTACAGGGGTCGCGGCCTATGGCTACACCTTC,CASSPGTGVAAYGYTF
-,-,TRBJ1-1,TRBV10-1,TGCGCCAGCAGTGCAGAGAGGTTGAACACTGAAGCTTTCTTT,CASSAERLNTEAFF
-,-,TRBJ2-5,TRBV5-1,TGCGCCAGCAGCCGGCAGTCGGAGGAGACCCAGTACTTC,CASSRQSEETQYF
-,TRBD2,TRBJ2-3,TRBV2,TGTGCCAGCAGCGAGACTAGCGGGGGTGGGATAAGGGAGTATTTT,CASSETSGGGIREYF
-,-,TRBJ2-3,TRBV19,TGTGCCAGTAGTATAGAACTAGCCACAGATACGCAGTATTTT,CASSIELATDTQYF
-,-,TRBJ2-7,TRBV19,TGTGCCAGTAGTATCGGGGGTTCCTACGAGCAGTACTTC,CASSIGGSYEQYF
few,-,TRBJ1-5,TRBV19,TGTGCCAGTAGCCCCTGGGCAGGCTATAGCAATCAGCCCCAGCATTTT,CASSPWAGYSNQPQHF
-,-,TRBJ2-7,TRBV9,TGTGCCAGCAGCGTAGAGACGGCAGGGCTGAACGAGCAGTACTTC,CASSVETAGLNEQYF
-,TRBD2,TRBJ2-1,TRBV3-1/TRBV3-2,TGTGCCAGCAGCCAAGATATGGCTAGCGGGAGGGGGGAGCAGTTCTTC,CASSQDMASGRGEQFF
-,TRBD1,TRBJ1-1,TRBV11-1,TGTGCCAGCAGCTGGGACAGGGCGGTTCAAGCTTTCTTT,CASSWDRAVQAFF
-,-,TRBJ1-2,TRBV12-3/TRBV12-4,TGTGCCAGCAGTTTACAGGGAGGAGGTGGCTACACCTTC,CASSLQGGGGYTF
-,-,TRBJ2-5,TRBV18,TGTGCCAGCTCACCACCTTCCAGGACTCAAGAGACCCAGTACTTC,CASSPPSRTQETQYF
-,TRBD2,TRBJ2-3,TRBV6-2/TRBV6-3,TGTGCCAGCAGCCCCGGACTAGCCTTGACAGATACGCAGTATTTT,CASSPGLALTDTQYF
-,TRBD2,TRBJ2-7,TRBV11-1,TGTGCCAGCAGCTCTGCCAGCCTAGCGGGACCTTACGAGCAGTACTTC,CASSSASLAGPYEQYF
-,TRBD1,TRBJ1-5,TRBV4-2,TGTGCCAGCAGCCTGGACAGGGGGAGCAATCAGCCCCAGCATTTT,CASSLDRGSNQPQHF
-,-,TRBJ1-2,TRBV3-1/TRBV3-2,TGTGCCAGCAGCCAAGGCAAGGACTGGAGGTATGGCTACACCTTC,CASSQGKDWRYGYTF